One T cell receptor beta chain is described in this entry. No antigen is known for it. Each TCR beta cDNA library carried unique molecular identifiers. One entry per CDR3 protein, called by TCRdb with MiXCR from the PCR reads. The sample lists 800,000 to 950,000 distinct CDR3 sequences; approximately 53% were seen once. This sample stems from a study of post-analysis software for immune sequencing data. On the study more broadly: Clinical courses comprised relapsing-remitting, secondary progressive and progressive-relapsing multiple sclerosis.

Overall study results and limits: Patients had higher frequencies than controls of a few TRBV segments, including TRBV5-6, TRBV5-1 and TRBV20-1.

V shed 0 bases and J shed 5 bases, with 9 bases lying between them. Germline-derived CDR1 and CDR2 are DFQATT and SNEGSKA (reference sequence). The CDR3 is made up of 13 amino acids. The V gene is TRBV20-1, the J gene TRBJ2-3; D gene unclear. The clonotype originates from a girl aged 10-17 years with multiple sclerosis. The sample was blood. CDR3 bases: TGCAGTGCTAGAGACGGACCCAGAGATACGCAGTATTTT. Translated: CSARDGPRDTQYF.